Listed here is a single TCR beta chain. The PCR made use of 60 Vbeta and 13 Jbeta primers. The table came from immunoSEQ multiplex PCR; TCRdb's copy has only in-frame clones and leaves some out. The profile shows some 120,000 clones, 80% to 90% of them singletons. This sample was taken from a study of cytomegalovirus exposure and HLA in healthy donors. The length of the CDR3 is 16 residues. J lost 0 bases, V lost 4 bases, and 9 bases had no gene match. Germline lookup yields CDR1 SGHNT and CDR2 YYREEE (reference sequence). The sequence came from a woman between 18 and 29 years old in good health and CMV-seropositive. Sample: PBMCs. The chain has TRBV5-4 and TRBJ1-2; 7 positions match TRBD1. The CDR3 spells CASSPSPGTANYGYTF. CDR3 bases: TGTGCCAGCAGCCCCTCCCCCGGGACAGCTAACTATGGCTACACCTTC.